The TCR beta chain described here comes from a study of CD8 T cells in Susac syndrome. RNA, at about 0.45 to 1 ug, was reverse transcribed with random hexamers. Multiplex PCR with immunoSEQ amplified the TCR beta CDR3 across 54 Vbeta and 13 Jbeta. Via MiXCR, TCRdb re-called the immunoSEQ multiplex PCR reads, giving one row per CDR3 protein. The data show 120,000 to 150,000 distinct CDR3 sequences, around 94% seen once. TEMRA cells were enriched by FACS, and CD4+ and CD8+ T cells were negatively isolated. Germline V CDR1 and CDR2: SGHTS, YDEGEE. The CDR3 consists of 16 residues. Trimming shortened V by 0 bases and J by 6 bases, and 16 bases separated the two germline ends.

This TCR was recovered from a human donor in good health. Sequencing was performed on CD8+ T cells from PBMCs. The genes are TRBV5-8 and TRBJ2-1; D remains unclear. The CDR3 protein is CASSLAISSSGNEQFF. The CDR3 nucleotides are TGTGCCAGCAGCTTGGCCATTAGCAGTTCGGGCAATGAGCAGTTCTTC.